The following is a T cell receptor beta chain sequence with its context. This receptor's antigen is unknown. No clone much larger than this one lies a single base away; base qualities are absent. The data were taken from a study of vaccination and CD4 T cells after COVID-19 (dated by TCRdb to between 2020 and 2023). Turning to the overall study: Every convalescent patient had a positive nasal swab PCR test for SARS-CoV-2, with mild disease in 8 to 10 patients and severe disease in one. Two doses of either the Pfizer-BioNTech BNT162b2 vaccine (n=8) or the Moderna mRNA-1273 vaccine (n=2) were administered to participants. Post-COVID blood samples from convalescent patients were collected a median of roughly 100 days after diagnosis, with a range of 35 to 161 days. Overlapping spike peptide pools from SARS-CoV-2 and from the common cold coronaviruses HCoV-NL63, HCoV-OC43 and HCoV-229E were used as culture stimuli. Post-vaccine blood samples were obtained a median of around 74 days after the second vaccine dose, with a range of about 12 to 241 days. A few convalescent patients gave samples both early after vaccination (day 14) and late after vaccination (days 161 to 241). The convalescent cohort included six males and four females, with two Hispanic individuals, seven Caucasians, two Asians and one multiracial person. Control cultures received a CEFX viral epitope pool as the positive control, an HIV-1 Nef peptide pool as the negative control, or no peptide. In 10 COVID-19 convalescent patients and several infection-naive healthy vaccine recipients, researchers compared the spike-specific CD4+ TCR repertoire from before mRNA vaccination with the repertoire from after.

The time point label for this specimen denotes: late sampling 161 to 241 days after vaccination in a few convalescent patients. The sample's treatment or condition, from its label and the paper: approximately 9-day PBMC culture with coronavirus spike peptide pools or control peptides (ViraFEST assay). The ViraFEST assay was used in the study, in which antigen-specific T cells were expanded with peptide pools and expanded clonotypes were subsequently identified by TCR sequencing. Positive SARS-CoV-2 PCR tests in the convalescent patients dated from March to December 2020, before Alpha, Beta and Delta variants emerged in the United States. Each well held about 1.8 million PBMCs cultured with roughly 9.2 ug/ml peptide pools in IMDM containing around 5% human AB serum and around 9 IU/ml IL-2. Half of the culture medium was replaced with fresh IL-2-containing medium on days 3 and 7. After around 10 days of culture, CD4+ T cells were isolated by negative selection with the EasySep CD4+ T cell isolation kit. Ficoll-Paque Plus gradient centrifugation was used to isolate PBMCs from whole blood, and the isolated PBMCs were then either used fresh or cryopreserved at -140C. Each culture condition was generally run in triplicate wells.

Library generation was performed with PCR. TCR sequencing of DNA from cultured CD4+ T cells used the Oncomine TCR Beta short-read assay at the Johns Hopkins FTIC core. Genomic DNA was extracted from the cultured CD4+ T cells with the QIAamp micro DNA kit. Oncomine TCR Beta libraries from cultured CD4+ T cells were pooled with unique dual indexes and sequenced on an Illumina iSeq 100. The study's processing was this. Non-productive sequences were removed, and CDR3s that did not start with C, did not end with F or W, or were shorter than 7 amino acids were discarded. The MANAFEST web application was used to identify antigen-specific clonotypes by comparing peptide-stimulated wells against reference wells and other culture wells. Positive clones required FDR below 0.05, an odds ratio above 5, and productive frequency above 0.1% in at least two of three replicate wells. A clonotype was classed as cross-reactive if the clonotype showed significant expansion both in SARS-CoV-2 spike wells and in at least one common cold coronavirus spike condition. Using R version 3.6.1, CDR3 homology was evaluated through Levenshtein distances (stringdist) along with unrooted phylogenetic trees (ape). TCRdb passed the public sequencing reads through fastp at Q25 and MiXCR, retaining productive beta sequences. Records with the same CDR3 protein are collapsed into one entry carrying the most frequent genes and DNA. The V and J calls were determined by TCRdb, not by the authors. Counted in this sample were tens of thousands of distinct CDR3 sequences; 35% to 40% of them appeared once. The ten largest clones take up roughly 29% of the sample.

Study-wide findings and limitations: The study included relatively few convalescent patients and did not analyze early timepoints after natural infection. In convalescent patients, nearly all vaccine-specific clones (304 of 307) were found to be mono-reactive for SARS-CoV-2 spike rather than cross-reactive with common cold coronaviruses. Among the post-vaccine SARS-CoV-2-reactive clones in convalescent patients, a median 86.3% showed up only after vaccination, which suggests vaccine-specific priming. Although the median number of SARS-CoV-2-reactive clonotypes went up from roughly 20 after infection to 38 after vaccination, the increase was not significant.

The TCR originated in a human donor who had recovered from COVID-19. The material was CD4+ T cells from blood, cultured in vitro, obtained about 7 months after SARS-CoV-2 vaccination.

CDR3 region: CSASSTGSTEAFF. Here is the DNA: TGCAGTGCTTCCTCGACAGGGAGCACTGAAGCTTTCTTT. Rearrangement joined TRBV20-1 to TRBJ1-1; TRBD1 lines up with 7 middle nucleotides. Germline trimming amounts to 5 bases on V and 4 bases on J, with 7 as the count of junction bases outside the gene matches. The germline V gene encodes CDR1 DFQATT and CDR2 SNEGSKA (reference sequence). From its cysteine to its phenylalanine, the CDR3 spans 13 amino acids. CDR3 DNA is the only sequence kept; it has 39 bases, read in frame from the first base.